These 20 T cell receptor beta chains originate from one sample sequenced in a study of response to subunit inactivated influenza vaccine. TCRdb processed the RT-PCR reads anew with MiXCR; each CDR3 protein has one entry. The data show roughly 710,000 distinct CDR3 sequences, 13% to 15% seen once. Sequenced here: PBMCs from blood, sampled 14 to 15 days before vaccination. Source of these receptors: a man aged 50 to 60 who received an inactivated influenza vaccine.

This clonotype turned up a few times. The genes are TRBV11-2 and TRBJ1-1, with unresolved D. The germline CDR1 and CDR2 sequences are SGHAT and FQNNGV. V lost 6 bases, J lost 1 base, and 9 bases lay in between. The CDR3 is 13 residues long. The CDR3 loop is CASRNHGNTEAFF. As DNA, the CDR3 is TGTGCCAGCAGAAACCACGGGAACACTGAAGCTTTCTTT. The complete variable domain, with remaining parts taken from reference TRBV11-2 and TRBJ1-1, reads EAGVAQSPRYKIIEKRQSVAFWCNPISGHATLYWYQQILGQGPKLLIQFQNNGVVDDSQLPKDRFSAERLKGVDSTLKIQPAKLEDSAVYLCASRNHGNTEAFFGQGTRLTVV.

V usage is TRBV20-1 and J usage is TRBJ2-7; no definite D call. CDR1 is DFQATT and CDR2 is SNEGSKA in the germline V gene (reference sequence). Trimming pared 0 bases from V and 5 bases from J, leaving 14 bases between. There are 14 residues in the CDR3. In DNA form, the CDR3 reads TGCAGTGCTAGAGATGGTTTAACGAGGAACGAGCAGTACTTC. Its translation is CSARDGLTRNEQYF.

The CDR3 reads CASSQGTSRSNEQFF. CDR3 bases: TGCGCCAGCAGTCAGGGGACTAGTCGATCCAATGAGCAGTTCTTC. The chain carries TRBV23-1 and TRBJ2-1, with 8 bases matching TRBD2. TRBV23-1 is assigned to the ORF class and has an uncertain function. The J segment lost 6 bases and the V segment lost 3 bases, leaving 7 bases of the junction unmatched. The CDR3 runs to 15 residues.

This clonotype showed up just a few times. The chain employs TRBV12-3 or TRBV12-4 and TRBJ2-1; TRBD2 matches 13 bases. The CDR3 spans 15 residues. V lost 5 bases and J lost 12; bases outside the gene matches: 10. This CDR3 reads CASSETGTSGAGQFF. CDR3 in DNA: TGTGCCAGCAGTGAAACCGGGACTAGCGGGGCAGGGCAGTTCTTC.

The chain couples TRBV2 to TRBJ2-7; possibly TRBD1 for D (5 bases). The length of the CDR3 is 15 residues. With 3 bases removed from V and 6 bases from J, the gap between germline ends came to 18 bases. Germline CDR1 is SNHLY and CDR2 is FYNNEI. The CDR3: CASSEVRLGAREQYF. The DNA for the CDR3 is TGTGCCAGCAGTGAGGTCAGGCTAGGGGCTCGCGAGCAGTACTTC.

V and J are TRBV27 and TRBJ2-7; D is ambiguous. Germline CDR1 and CDR2: MNHEY and SMNVEV (reference sequence). V lost 5 bases, J lost 5 bases, and 19 bases lay in between. This CDR3 is 15 amino acids long. As DNA, the CDR3 is TGTGCCAGCAGTCTCCGCGCGACACGTCTAGACGAGCAGTACTTC. Protein product: CASSLRATRLDEQYF.

The chain uses TRBV6-2 or TRBV6-3 and TRBJ2-3; D may be TRBD1 (5 bases). Per germline, CDR1 MNHEY and CDR2 SVGEGT. Trimming took 5 bases from V and 0 from J, leaving 15 bases between them. The CDR3 runs 16 residues. The CDR3 nucleotides are TGTGCCAGCAGTCGACCCCAGGGCGGAAGCACAGATACGCAGTATTTT. Translating it yields CASSRPQGGSTDTQYF.

This clonotype was counted many times. The rearrangement uses TRBV12-3 or TRBV12-4 and TRBJ1-4; D perhaps matches TRBD1 (5 bases). The CDR3 runs to 17 residues. Trimming shortened V by 3 bases and J by 3 bases, and 17 bases separated the two germline ends. CDR3 coding DNA: TGTGCCAGCAGTTTTAGTCAGAGGGGTCGGGCTAATGAAAAACTGTTTTTT. Translating it yields CASSFSQRGRANEKLFF.

This sequence joins TRBV28 and TRBJ2-2, with D perhaps TRBD2 (7 bases). V dropped 6 bases and J dropped 5 bases, with 16 bases sitting between them. CDR1 is MDHEN, CDR2 SYDVKM, per germline. The CDR3 is 15 amino acids. Here the CDR3 reads CASRNGGARTGELFF. The CDR3 DNA reads as TGTGCCAGCAGGAATGGGGGGGCCCGAACCGGGGAGCTGTTTTTT.

The chain joins TRBV6-1 to TRBJ1-1; possible D gene TRBD1, 5 bases. CDR3 length: 14 residues. The V end lost 6 bases, the J end lost 0 bases, and 11 bases lay between the germline ends. Germline-derived CDR1 and CDR2 are MNHNS and SASEGT. CDR3 sequence: CASSRDVVNTEAFF. In DNA, the CDR3 is TGTGCCAGCAGCCGGGACGTTGTGAACACTGAAGCTTTCTTT.

This clonotype showed up just a few times. The V call is TRBV6-2 or TRBV6-3, the J call TRBJ2-1; TRBD1 or TRBD2 may be the D gene (7 bases each). Germline V gives CDR1 MNHEY, CDR2 SVGEGT. Trimming removed 6 bases at V and 8 bases at J, with 23 bases between. CDR3 length equals 16 residues. CDR3 coding DNA: TGTGCCAGCAGCCCACACCAGGGGGGGTACTGGGATGAGCAGTTCTTC. Translated: CASSPHQGGYWDEQFF.

This clonotype came up many times. The chain is built from TRBV11-2 and TRBJ2-3; D call uncertain. Between the trimmed V and J ends, which lost 3 bases and 0 bases, there was a span of 10 bases. The germline gives CDR1 SGHAT, CDR2 FQNNGV. This CDR3 spans 15 amino acids. The CDR3 loop reads CASSFALPSTDTQYF. The DNA of the CDR3 is TGTGCCAGCAGCTTTGCATTACCTAGCACAGATACGCAGTATTTT.

Only a few counts were recorded for this clonotype. The chain joins TRBV6-2 or TRBV6-3 to TRBJ2-1; D gene ambiguous. This CDR3 is 13 amino acids long. V lost 6 bases to trimming and J lost 4 bases, with 10 bases between them. Germline CDR1 and CDR2: MNHEY and SVGEGT. Here the CDR3 reads CASRPDGYNEQFF. CDR3 nucleotides: TGTGCCAGCAGACCGGACGGGTACAATGAGCAGTTCTTC.

Comments on this clonotype: Without the conserved terminal phenylalanine or tryptophan, this CDR3 likely stems from a read error. This rearrangement joins TRBV12-3 or TRBV12-4 to TRBJ2-4; TRBD1 is a possible D gene (5 bases). The CDR3 has 13 amino acids. Deletions cut 6 bases from V and 9 bases from J, with 15 bases between. DNA for the CDR3: TGTGCCAGCAGCCAGACAGCCCAGGGCATTCAGTACTTA. Translation: CASSQTAQGIQYL.

The chain links TRBV29-1 to TRBJ1-5; D gene unclear. CDR1 is SQVTM, CDR2 ANQGSEA, per germline. Trimming cost V 1 base and J 1 base, with 5 bases left between them. The CDR3 runs 13 residues. The CDR3 sequence: CSVEVESNQPQHF. The CDR3 nucleotides read TGCAGCGTTGAAGTGGAGAGCAATCAGCCCCAGCATTTT.

V is TRBV4-3 and J is TRBJ1-6, with a weak D call TRBD1 (6 bases). CDR3 length equals 15 residues. Germline CDR1 is LGHNA and CDR2 is YSLEER. V lost 1 base and J lost 6, with 10 bases in between. The CDR3 sequence: CASSQGRTVNSPLHF. CDR3 DNA sequence: TGCGCCAGCAGCCAAGGAAGGACAGTTAATTCACCCCTCCACTTT.

The genes are TRBV3-1 and TRBJ1-5, with D unclear. CDR3 length: 12 residues. Germline CDR1 is LGHDT and CDR2 is YNNKEL (reference sequence). V lost 1 base and J lost 9, with 7 bases in between. CDR3 region: CASSQATSPQHF. As DNA, the CDR3 is TGTGCCAGCAGCCAAGCCACTTCGCCCCAGCATTTT.

This sequence joins TRBV27 and TRBJ1-4; 9 nucleotides match TRBD1. V lost 4 bases to trimming and J lost 8 bases; unmatched junction nucleotides: 5. This CDR3 is 14 amino acids long. CDR1 MNHEY and CDR2 SMNVEV come from the germline V gene (reference sequence). CDR3 DNA sequence: TGTGCCAGCAGTTCCGGGACAGGGTTGGAAAAACTGTTTTTT. As protein: CASSSGTGLEKLFF.

The chain links TRBV9 to TRBJ1-1; weak D call: TRBD1 (6 bases). V was cut by 6 bases and J by 0 bases, with 12 bases left in between. Germline V gives CDR1 SGDLS, CDR2 YYNGEE. The length of the CDR3 is 14 residues. The CDR3 sequence is CASNLGDMNTEAFF. DNA for the CDR3: TGTGCCAGCAACCTAGGGGACATGAACACTGAAGCTTTCTTT.

This chain uses TRBV12-3 or TRBV12-4 with TRBJ2-3, with D perhaps TRBD1 or TRBD2 (5 bases each). CDR3 length equals 15 residues. V lost 5 bases and J 7 bases, leaving 19 bases between the germline ends. Here the CDR3 DNA reads TGTGCCAGCAGTCCACTAGGTGTCTCAGGGCATACGCAGTATTTT. Translation: CASSPLGVSGHTQYF.